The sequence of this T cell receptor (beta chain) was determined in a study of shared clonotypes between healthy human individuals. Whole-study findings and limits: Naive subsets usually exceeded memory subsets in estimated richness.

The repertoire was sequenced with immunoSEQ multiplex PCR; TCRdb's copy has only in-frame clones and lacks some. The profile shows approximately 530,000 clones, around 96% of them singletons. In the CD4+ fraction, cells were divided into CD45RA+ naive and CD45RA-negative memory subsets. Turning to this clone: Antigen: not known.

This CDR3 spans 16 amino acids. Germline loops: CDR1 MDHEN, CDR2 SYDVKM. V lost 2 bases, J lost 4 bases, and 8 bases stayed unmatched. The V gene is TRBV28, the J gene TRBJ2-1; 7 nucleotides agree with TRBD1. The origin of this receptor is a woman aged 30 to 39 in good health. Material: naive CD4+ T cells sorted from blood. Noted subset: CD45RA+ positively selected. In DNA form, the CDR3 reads TGTGCCAGCAGTTTAGGACCAGGGGGTGGTTACAATGAGCAGTTCTTC. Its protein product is CASSLGPGGGYNEQFF.